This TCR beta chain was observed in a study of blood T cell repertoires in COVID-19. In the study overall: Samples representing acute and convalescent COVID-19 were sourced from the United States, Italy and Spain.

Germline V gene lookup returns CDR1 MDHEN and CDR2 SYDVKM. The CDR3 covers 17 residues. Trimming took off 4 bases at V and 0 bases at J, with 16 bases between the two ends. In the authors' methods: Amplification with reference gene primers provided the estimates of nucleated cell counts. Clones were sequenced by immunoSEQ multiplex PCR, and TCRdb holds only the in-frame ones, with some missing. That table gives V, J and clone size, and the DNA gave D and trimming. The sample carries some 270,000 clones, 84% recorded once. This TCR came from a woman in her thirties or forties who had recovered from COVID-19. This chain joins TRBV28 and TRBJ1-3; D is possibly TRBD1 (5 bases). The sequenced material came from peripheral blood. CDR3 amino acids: CASSSGTALHSGNTIYF. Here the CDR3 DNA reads TGTGCCAGCAGTTCAGGGACTGCCCTCCACTCTGGAAACACCATATATTTT.